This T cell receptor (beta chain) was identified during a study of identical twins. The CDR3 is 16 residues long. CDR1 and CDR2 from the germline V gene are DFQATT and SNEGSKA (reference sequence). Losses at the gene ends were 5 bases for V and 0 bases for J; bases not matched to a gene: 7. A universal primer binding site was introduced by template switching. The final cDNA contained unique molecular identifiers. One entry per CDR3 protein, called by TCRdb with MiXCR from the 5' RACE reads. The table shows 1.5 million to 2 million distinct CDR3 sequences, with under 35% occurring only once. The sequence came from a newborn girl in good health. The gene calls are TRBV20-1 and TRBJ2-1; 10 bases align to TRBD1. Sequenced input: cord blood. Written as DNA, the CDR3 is TGCAGTGCTTGGAGCCGGGACAGGGGCTCCTACAATGAGCAGTTCTTC. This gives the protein CSAWSRDRGSYNEQFF.